The 31 T cell receptor beta chains presented below share a single source sample, sequenced in a study of blood T cell repertoires in COVID-19. Here immunoSEQ multiplex PCR was the method, and the copy in TCRdb shows in-frame clones only, minus some. The table lists about 400,000 clones, 88% of them singletons. Specimen: PBMCs or T cells enriched from blood (not recorded which). Receptors originate from a woman in her 40s with acute COVID-19.

V and J are TRBV19 and TRBJ1-4, with TRBD1 as a possible D gene (5 bases). V was clipped by 3 bases and J by 5 bases, with 10 bases between them. This CDR3 has 14 amino acids. Per the germline V gene, CDR1 is LNHDA and CDR2 is SQIVND (reference sequence). In nucleotides, the CDR3 is TGTGCCAGTAGTATCTTGACAGACAATGAAAAACTGTTTTTT. Residues: CASSILTDNEKLFF.

The CDR3 region is CASSGTGSYEQYF. Written as DNA, the CDR3 is TGTGCCAGCAGCGGGACAGGTTCCTACGAGCAGTACTTC. The chain uses TRBV6-5 and TRBJ2-7; 8 positions agree with TRBD1. The CDR3 extends over 13 amino acids. Germline V gene sequence: CDR1 MNHEY, CDR2 SVGAGI. V lost 6 bases and J lost 1; bases outside the gene matches: 2.

This chain uses TRBV5-1 with TRBJ2-3, with 10 positions matching TRBD2. J lost 0 bases, V lost 4 bases, and 2 bases had no gene match. The CDR3 is 15 residues long. Per germline, CDR1 SGHRS and CDR2 YFSETQ. The CDR3 loop is CASSVSGGSTDTQYF. CDR3 in DNA: TGCGCCAGCAGCGTTAGCGGGGGGAGCACAGATACGCAGTATTTT.

The rearrangement joins TRBV12-5 to TRBJ1-1; TRBD1 might be the D (6 bases). The CDR3 extends over 15 amino acids. Germline V gene lookup returns CDR1 LGHNT and CDR2 FRNRAP. V shed 3 bases and J shed 3 bases, with 14 bases lying between them. CDR3 in amino acids: CASGFQQGMDTEAFF. In nucleotides, the CDR3 is TGTGCTAGTGGTTTCCAACAGGGCATGGACACTGAAGCTTTCTTT.

The chain couples TRBV6-1 to TRBJ1-5; D remains ambiguous. The germline V and J ends were trimmed by 4 bases and 6 bases, with 10 bases remaining between them. This CDR3 is built from 13 residues. The germline gives CDR1 MNHNS, CDR2 SASEGT. The CDR3 is CASSAAAGQPQHF. In nucleotides, the CDR3 is TGTGCCAGCAGTGCCGCAGCGGGTCAGCCCCAGCATTTT.

This chain joins TRBV5-1 and TRBJ2-3; 7 bases agree with TRBD2. The V gene end was trimmed by 0 bases and the J gene end by 1 base; junction bases not matched to a gene: 5. CDR3 size: 16 residues. The V gene's germline CDR1 is SGHRS and CDR2 YFSETQ. This CDR3 reads CASSLAFAGGTDTQYF. The DNA of the CDR3 is TGCGCCAGCAGCTTGGCGTTTGCGGGGGGCACAGATACGCAGTATTTT.

As DNA, the CDR3 is TGTGCCAGCAGGGAGGTGACAGGGGGGAATTCACCCCTCCACTTT. It specifies CASREVTGGNSPLHF. The chain couples TRBV6-5 to TRBJ1-6; 9 bases match TRBD1. The germline CDR1 and CDR2 sequences are MNHEY and SVGAGI. V shed 6 bases and J 7 bases; nucleotides not matched to a gene: 7. There are 15 residues in the CDR3.

The chain links TRBV24-1 to TRBJ1-4; 7 nucleotides align to TRBD1. Germline lookup yields CDR1 KGHDR and CDR2 SFDVKD. Trimming removed 7 bases from V and 2 bases from J; junction bases left unmatched: 6. CDR3 size: 15 residues. The CDR3: CATSAPGGTNEKLFF. The CDR3 DNA is TGTGCCACCAGCGCACCAGGGGGGACTAATGAAAAACTGTTTTTT.

The chain uses TRBV6-5 and TRBJ2-3; D not certain. The V end was cut by 8 bases, the J end by 0 bases, with 15 bases between. CDR1 is MNHEY, CDR2 SVGAGI, per germline. The length of the CDR3 is 15 residues. CDR3 bases: TGTGCCAGCCTCGGCCTGGGCACTAGCACAGATACGCAGTATTTT. Translation gives CASLGLGTSTDTQYF.

The chain uses TRBV2 and TRBJ2-7; 11 nucleotides agree with TRBD1. This CDR3 is built from 18 residues. The ends lost 4 bases at V and 6 bases at J; junction bases unmatched: 17. CDR1 is SNHLY, CDR2 FYNNEI, per germline. In DNA form, the CDR3 reads TGTGCCAGCAGTGGCCGGGACAGGGGGTCTAAAAGTGGCTCCGAGCAGTACTTC. Translated, it gives CASSGRDRGSKSGSEQYF.

This clone was counted a single time. The V and J genes are TRBV9 and TRBJ2-7; D might be TRBD1 (7 bases). Germline lookup yields CDR1 SGDLS and CDR2 YYNGEE. The CDR3 extends over 17 amino acids. V was trimmed by 2 bases and J by 6 bases, leaving 24 bases between them. The CDR3 reads CASSVSPTGSVGGEQYF. In nucleotides, the CDR3 is TGTGCCAGCAGCGTCTCCCCGACAGGGTCTGTCGGGGGCGAGCAGTACTTC.

This chain joins TRBV6-5 and TRBJ1-4; D possibly corresponds to TRBD1 (6 bases). Trimming pared 5 bases from V and 4 bases from J, leaving 14 bases between. Germline V CDR1 and CDR2: MNHEY, SVGAGI. This CDR3 is built from 15 residues. The CDR3 region is CASSMIQGGNEKLFF. The CDR3 region has the DNA TGTGCCAGCAGTATGATACAGGGTGGTAATGAAAAACTGTTTTTT.

This clone was observed once. The chain combines TRBV15 with TRBJ1-5, with D perhaps TRBD1 (6 bases). Germline-derived CDR1 and CDR2 are LNHNV and YYDKDF (reference sequence). V dropped 8 bases and J dropped 0 bases, with 14 bases sitting between them. This CDR3 is 15 amino acids long. CDR3 bases: TGTGCCACCGGGGACATCCAATATAGCAATCAGCCCCAGCATTTT. Its protein is CATGDIQYSNQPQHF.

The genes are TRBV18 and TRBJ1-2, with 9 bases lining up with TRBD1. CDR1 is KGHSH, CDR2 LQKENI, per germline. The ends lost 4 bases at V and 8 bases at J; junction bases unmatched: 5. The CDR3 loop spans 13 amino acids. This CDR3 reads CASSRDRVRGYTF. The DNA for the CDR3 is TGTGCCAGCTCACGGGACAGGGTGAGAGGCTACACCTTC.

The genes are TRBV18 and TRBJ1-1; D is unresolved. CDR3 size: 14 residues. The germline gives CDR1 KGHSH, CDR2 LQKENI. The V and J ends lost 0 bases and 4 bases respectively, with 9 bases between them. CDR3 residues: CASSPPASPTEAFF. In DNA form, the CDR3 reads TGTGCCAGCTCACCACCCGCCAGTCCCACTGAAGCTTTCTTT.

This clone is a singleton in its sample. This chain joins TRBV6-5 and TRBJ1-1; TRBD1 is a possible D gene (6 bases). The V gene lost 8 bases and the J gene lost 1 base, with 11 bases spanning the gap. CDR1 and CDR2 from the germline V gene are MNHEY and SVGAGI. The CDR3 has 13 amino acids. The CDR3, as DNA: TGTGCCAGCCCAGGGGCGACGAACACTGAAGCTTTCTTT. Translation gives CASPGATNTEAFF.

This chain connects TRBV19 to TRBJ2-7; 7 bases align to TRBD1. V was pared by 7 bases and J by 11 bases, with 17 bases of the junction left unmatched. Per the germline V gene, CDR1 is LNHDA and CDR2 is SQIVND (reference sequence). This CDR3 contains 14 residues. CDR3 sequence reads: CASTLLPGQSVEYF. The DNA for the CDR3 is TGTGCCAGTACCCTCTTACCGGGACAGAGTGTGGAGTACTTC.

There are a few counts of this clone. V gene TRBV20-1 combines with J gene TRBJ2-1; D could derive from TRBD1 or TRBD2 (6 bases each). Germline lookup yields CDR1 DFQATT and CDR2 SNEGSKA (reference sequence). CDR3 length: 14 amino acids. Trimming shortened V by 3 bases and J by 3 bases, and 12 bases separated the two germline ends. The CDR3 sequence is CSASGGRDYNEQFF. CDR3 DNA sequence: TGCAGTGCTAGTGGGGGGCGAGACTACAATGAGCAGTTCTTC.

This clone appeared a single time. This rearrangement joins TRBV5-1 to TRBJ1-1; 7 bases line up with TRBD1. CDR1 is SGHRS and CDR2 is YFSETQ in the germline V gene. Trimming cost V 0 bases and J 1 base; bases outside gene matches: 6. This CDR3 region has 16 residues. The chain's CDR3 is CASSLVPRQGNTEAFF. The DNA of the CDR3 is TGCGCCAGCAGCTTGGTGCCCCGACAGGGGAACACTGAAGCTTTCTTT.

The V gene is TRBV7-9, the J gene TRBJ2-7, with D possibly TRBD2 on 6 matching bases. Looked up from germline, CDR1 is SEHNR and CDR2 is FQNEAQ (reference sequence). This CDR3 region has 15 residues. V lost 5 bases to trimming and J lost 3 bases, with 17 bases between them. As DNA, the CDR3 is TGTGCCAGCAGCCATCCCCCGGCGGGGTTCTACGAGCAGTACTTC. Its translation: CASSHPPAGFYEQYF.

The chain employs TRBV10-1 and TRBJ2-7; the match to TRBD2 covers 12 bases. Looked up from germline, CDR1 is WNHNN and CDR2 is SYGVQD (reference sequence). After removal of 3 bases from V and 2 bases from J, the junction contained 11 bases not matched to a gene. The CDR3 extends over 18 amino acids. CDR3: CASSDHSTSGGPTYEQYF. The CDR3, as DNA: TGCGCCAGCAGTGACCACTCGACTAGCGGGGGTCCTACCTACGAGCAGTACTTC.

The chain combines TRBV11-2 with TRBJ2-6, with D possibly being TRBD2 (6 bases). The V end lost 1 base, the J end lost 4 bases, and 11 bases lay between the germline ends. The CDR3 length is 16 residues. Per germline, CDR1 SGHAT and CDR2 FQNNGV. The CDR3 is CASSLVGGAGANVLTF. The CDR3 DNA reads TGTGCCAGCAGCTTAGTGGGCGGGGCCGGGGCCAACGTCCTGACTTTC.

The V and J genes are TRBV5-5 and TRBJ2-2; the match to TRBD1 covers 10 bases. The CDR3 contains 16 residues. CDR1 and CDR2 (germline): SGHKS, YYEKEE (reference sequence). V lost 3 bases to trimming and J lost 4 bases; unmatched junction nucleotides: 6. The CDR3 sequence is CASSSRTGGFTGELFF. Here the CDR3 DNA reads TGTGCCAGCAGCTCGCGGACAGGGGGGTTCACCGGGGAGCTGTTTTTT.

V and J are TRBV4-1 and TRBJ1-2; D gene unclear. This CDR3 spans 14 amino acids. V dropped 0 bases and J dropped 0 bases, with 5 bases sitting between them. Germline CDR1 MGHRA, CDR2 YSYEKL. CDR3 in amino acids: CASSQDSTNYGYTF. CDR3 bases: TGCGCCAGCAGCCAAGATTCCACTAACTATGGCTACACCTTC.

The V call is TRBV19, the J call TRBJ2-7; 10 nucleotides match TRBD1. The germline CDR1 and CDR2 sequences are LNHDA and SQIVND (reference sequence). V gave up 5 bases and J gave up 4 bases; unmatched junction bases: 17. The CDR3 sequence is 18 residues long. CDR3 protein: CASSALTGGLTRSYEQYF. CDR3 nucleotides: TGTGCCAGTAGTGCCTTGACAGGGGGCCTTACCCGTTCTTACGAGCAGTACTTC.

This chain connects TRBV14 to TRBJ1-3; no definite D call. This CDR3 contains 15 residues. The germline CDR1 and CDR2 sequences are SGHDN and FVKESK. Trimming took 1 base from V and 0 from J, leaving 7 bases between them. In DNA form, the CDR3 reads TGTGCCAGCAGCCAAGTAACAGTCTCTGGAAACACCATATATTTT. It codes for CASSQVTVSGNTIYF.

The chain links TRBV5-6 to TRBJ2-7, with 7 nucleotides matching TRBD1. CDR1 SGHDT and CDR2 YYEEEE come from the germline V gene. The CDR3 has 13 amino acids. V lost 4 bases and J lost 4; bases outside the gene matches: 5. The CDR3 DNA is TGTGCCAGCAGCCTACAGGGGATTTACGAGCAGTACTTC. Its translation is CASSLQGIYEQYF.

The rearrangement joins TRBV2 to TRBJ1-1; possibly TRBD1 for D (6 bases). The CDR3 is 19 amino acids. Germline CDR1 reads SNHLY; CDR2 reads FYNNEI. V shed 2 bases and J shed 1 base, with 23 bases lying between them. For the CDR3, the DNA is TGTGCCAGCAGTGAACCCAGAAATCCAACCGGGACACAGAACACTGAAGCTTTCTTT. Translating it yields CASSEPRNPTGTQNTEAFF.

The chain uses TRBV5-1 and TRBJ2-5, with 11 bases aligning to TRBD2. This CDR3 is 15 amino acids long. Germline V gene data show CDR1 as SGHRS and CDR2 as YFSETQ. J gave up 4 bases and V 4 bases, and 6 bases lay outside the gene matches. The CDR3 reads CASSLGLAVRETQYF. CDR3 nucleotide sequence: TGCGCCAGCAGCCTGGGACTAGCGGTTCGAGAGACCCAGTACTTC.

The chain recombines TRBV30 with TRBJ1-5; D is unresolved. The CDR3 length is 12 residues. Germline V CDR1 and CDR2: GTSNPN, SVGIG (reference sequence). The germline V and J ends were trimmed by 0 bases and 7 bases, with 7 bases remaining between them. CDR3 DNA sequence: TGTGCCTGGAGTGTTCTGGGCCAGCCCCAGCATTTT. Protein: CAWSVLGQPQHF. Drawing the rest from reference TRBV30 and TRBJ1-5, the complete variable domain is SQTIHQWPATLVQPVGSPLSLECTVEGTSNPNLYWYRQAAGRGLQLLFYSVGIGQISSEVPQNLSASRPQDRQFILSSKKLLLSDSGFYLCAWSVLGQPQHFGDGTRLSIL.

CDR3 nucleotide sequence: TGTGCCAGCAGCTTAGATAGAATGCGGGGATTCGGTAATTCACCCCTCCACTTT. Its protein product is CASSLDRMRGFGNSPLHF. The V gene is TRBV11-2, the J gene TRBJ1-6; D is unclear. The V and J ends lost 0 bases and 6 bases respectively, with 18 bases between them. The CDR3 spans 18 residues. From germline, CDR1 is SGHAT and CDR2 FQNNGV.